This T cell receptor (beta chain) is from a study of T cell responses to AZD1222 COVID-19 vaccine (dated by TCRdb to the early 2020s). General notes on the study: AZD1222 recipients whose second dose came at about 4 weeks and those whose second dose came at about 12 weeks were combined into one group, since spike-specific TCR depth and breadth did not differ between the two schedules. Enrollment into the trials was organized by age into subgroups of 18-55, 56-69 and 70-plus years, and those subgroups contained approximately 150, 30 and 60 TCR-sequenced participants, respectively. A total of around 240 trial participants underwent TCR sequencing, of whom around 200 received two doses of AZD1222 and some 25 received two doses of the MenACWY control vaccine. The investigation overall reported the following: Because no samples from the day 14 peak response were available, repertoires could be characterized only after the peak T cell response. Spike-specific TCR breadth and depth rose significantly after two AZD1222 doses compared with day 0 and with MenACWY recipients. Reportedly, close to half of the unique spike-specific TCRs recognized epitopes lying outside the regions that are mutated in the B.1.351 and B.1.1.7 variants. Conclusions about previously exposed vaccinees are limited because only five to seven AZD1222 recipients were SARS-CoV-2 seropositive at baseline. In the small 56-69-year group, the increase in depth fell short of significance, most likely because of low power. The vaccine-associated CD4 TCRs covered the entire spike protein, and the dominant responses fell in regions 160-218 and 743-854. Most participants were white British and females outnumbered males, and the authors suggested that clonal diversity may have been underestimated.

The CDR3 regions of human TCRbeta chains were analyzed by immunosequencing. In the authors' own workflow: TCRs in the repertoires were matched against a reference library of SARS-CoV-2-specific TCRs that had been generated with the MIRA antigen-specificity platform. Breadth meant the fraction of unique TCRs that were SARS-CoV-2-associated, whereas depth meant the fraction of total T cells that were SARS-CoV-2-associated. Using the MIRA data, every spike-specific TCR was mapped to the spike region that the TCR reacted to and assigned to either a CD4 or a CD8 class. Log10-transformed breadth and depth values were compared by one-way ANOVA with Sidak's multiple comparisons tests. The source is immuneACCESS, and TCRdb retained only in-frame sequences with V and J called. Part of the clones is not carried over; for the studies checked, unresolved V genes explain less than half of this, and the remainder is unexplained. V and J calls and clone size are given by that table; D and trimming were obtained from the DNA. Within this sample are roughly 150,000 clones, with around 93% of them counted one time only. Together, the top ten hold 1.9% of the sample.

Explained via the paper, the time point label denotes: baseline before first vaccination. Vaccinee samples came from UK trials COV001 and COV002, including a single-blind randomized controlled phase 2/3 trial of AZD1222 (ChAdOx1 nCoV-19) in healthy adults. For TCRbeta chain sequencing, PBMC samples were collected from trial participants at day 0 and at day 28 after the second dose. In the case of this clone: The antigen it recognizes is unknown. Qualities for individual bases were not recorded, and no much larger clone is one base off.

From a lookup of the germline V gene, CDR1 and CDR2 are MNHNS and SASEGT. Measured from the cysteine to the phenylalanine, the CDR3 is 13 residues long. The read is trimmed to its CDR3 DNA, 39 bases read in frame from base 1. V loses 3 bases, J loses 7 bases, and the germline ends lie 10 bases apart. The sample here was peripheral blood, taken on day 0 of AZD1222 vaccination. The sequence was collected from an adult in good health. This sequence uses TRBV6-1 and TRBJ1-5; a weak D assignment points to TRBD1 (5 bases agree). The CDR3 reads CASSEGEVQPQHF. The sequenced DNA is TGTGCCAGCAGTGAGGGGGAGGTACAGCCCCAGCATTTT.